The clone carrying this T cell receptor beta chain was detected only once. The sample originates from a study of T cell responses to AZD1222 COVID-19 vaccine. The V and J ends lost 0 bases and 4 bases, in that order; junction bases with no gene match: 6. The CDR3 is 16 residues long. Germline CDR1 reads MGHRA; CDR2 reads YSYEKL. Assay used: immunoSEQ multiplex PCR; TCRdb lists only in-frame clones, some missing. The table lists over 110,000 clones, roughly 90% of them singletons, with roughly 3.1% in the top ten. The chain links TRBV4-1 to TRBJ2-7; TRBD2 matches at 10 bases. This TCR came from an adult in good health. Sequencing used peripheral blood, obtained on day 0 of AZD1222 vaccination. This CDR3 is CASSQEPSGSGYEQYF. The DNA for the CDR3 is TGCGCCAGCAGCCAAGAACCTAGCGGGAGTGGGTACGAGCAGTACTTC.